This T cell receptor beta chain was profiled in a study of cytomegalovirus exposure and HLA in healthy donors. Study conclusions and caveats: Of the V segments, some could not be distinguished, including TRBV6-2 and TRBV6-3, and were excluded. Rates of TCR association differed by HLA locus in a later analysis, with DRB1 highest and HLA-C lowest.

Notes on this clone: Its antigen remains unknown.

The PCR made use of 60 Vbeta and 13 Jbeta primers. Data came from immunoSEQ multiplex PCR; TCRdb stores just in-frame clones and leaves some out. The sample contains tens of thousands of clones, 65% to 85% of which appear only once. CDR1 is MDHEN, CDR2 SYDVKM, per germline. The CDR3 runs 18 residues. Trimming took 5 bases from V and 5 from J, leaving 28 bases between them. Each of the donors was a healthy bone marrow donor. Although they were nominally healthy when sampled, donors likely had unrecorded immune exposures. The sample taken for sequencing was PBMCs. The clonotype originates from a man aged 18 to 30 in good health and CMV-seronegative. The chain uses TRBV28 and TRBJ2-7; TRBD2 might be the D (6 bases). CDR3 loop: CASSLPLGGLARYHEQYF. The CDR3, as DNA: TGTGCCAGCAGTCTGCCCCTCGGAGGGTTAGCCCGGTACCACGAGCAGTACTTC.